This is a list of T cell receptor beta chains from one sample in a study of cytomegalovirus exposure and HLA in healthy donors. Data came from immunoSEQ multiplex PCR; TCRdb stores just in-frame clones and leaves some out. The data contain around 150,000 clones, roughly three quarters of them seen just once; the ten biggest clones take up 4% to 6%. Material: PBMCs. The receptors here all came from a woman between 50 and 59 years old in good health and CMV-seronegative. CDR3s include the opening cysteine and the closing phenylalanine or tryptophan. A D gene is named only where the DNA matches it firmly. The size entry is marked missing in some rows and otherwise reads once, few, many or a size class.

clone size,D gene,J gene,V gene,CDR3 protein,CDR3 DNA
-,-,TRBJ2-5,TRBV18,CASSRGTPTGEETQYF,TGTGCCAGCTCACGCGGGACGCCGACTGGGGAGGAGACCCAGTACTTC
-,TRBD1,TRBJ2-7,TRBV19,CASSEQGAYEQYF,TGTGCCAGTAGTGAACAGGGGGCCTACGAGCAGTACTTC
-,TRBD2,TRBJ2-3,TRBV29-1,CSVEDRASGGAGTQYF,TGCAGCGTTGAAGATCGGGCTAGCGGGGGGGCGGGTACGCAGTATTTT
-,TRBD1,TRBJ2-1,TRBV4-2,CASSQPHRGLSNEQFF,TGTGCCAGCAGCCAACCTCACAGGGGGCTAAGTAATGAGCAGTTCTTC
-,-,TRBJ2-5,TRBV19,CASSIDRSFPRETQYF,TGTGCCAGTAGTATAGATCGGTCGTTCCCACGGGAGACCCAGTACTTC
-,TRBD1,TRBJ1-4,TRBV6-5,CASSARDRGEKLFF,TGTGCCAGCAGCGCCCGAGACAGGGGTGAAAAACTGTTTTTT
once,-,TRBJ2-7,TRBV7-8,CASSQTGYEQYF,TGTGCCAGCAGCCAGACAGGATACGAGCAGTACTTC
few,TRBD2,TRBJ2-7,TRBV2,CASRVAGGSYEQYF,TGTGCCAGCAGAGTAGCGGGGGGCTCCTACGAGCAGTACTTC
-,-,TRBJ1-1,TRBV4-3,CASSQDWGVREAFF,TGCGCCAGCAGCCAAGATTGGGGGGTAAGGGAAGCTTTCTTT
-,TRBD1,TRBJ1-4,TRBV11-1,CASSGGTAPRANEKLFF,TGTGCCAGCAGCGGCGGGACAGCCCCCAGGGCTAATGAAAAACTGTTTTTT
-,TRBD2,TRBJ2-2,TRBV5-4,CASSLPGLTNTGELFF,TGTGCCAGCAGCCTCCCGGGACTAACGAACACCGGGGAGCTGTTTTTT
-,-,TRBJ2-5,TRBV11-2,CASSLGQPGTRETQYF,TGTGCCAGCAGCTTAGGGCAACCGGGAACCAGGGAGACCCAGTACTTC
-,-,TRBJ1-1,TRBV4-1,CASSQERVTEAFF,TGCGCCAGCAGCCAAGAGAGGGTCACTGAAGCTTTCTTT
-,-,TRBJ1-1,TRBV2,CASRYDPTMNTEAFF,TGTGCCAGCAGGTACGACCCTACTATGAACACTGAAGCTTTCTTT
many,-,TRBJ2-1,TRBV2,CASIQGRDEQFF,TGTGCCAGCATCCAGGGTCGGGATGAGCAGTTCTTC
-,-,TRBJ2-1,TRBV7-8,CASSLPRLADRLFF,TGTGCCAGCAGCTTACCTCGGTTAGCGGACCGGCTTTTCTTC
-,-,TRBJ1-3,TRBV2,CASSEEQKGNTIYF,TGTGCCAGCAGTGAAGAACAGAAAGGAAACACCATATATTTT
-,TRBD1,TRBJ1-3,TRBV5-1,CASSLQGGTGNTIYF,TGCGCCAGCAGCTTGCAAGGGGGCACAGGAAACACCATATATTTT
-,TRBD1,TRBJ1-5,TRBV2,CASSKDRGRGQPQHF,TGTGCCAGCAGTAAGGACAGGGGGCGCGGACAGCCCCAGCATTTT
-,TRBD1,TRBJ1-2,TRBV30,CAWNSGTGTRGYTF,TGTGCCTGGAACTCCGGGACAGGCACTAGGGGCTACACCTTC
-,TRBD1,TRBJ1-3,TRBV4-1,CASSQGTGVENTIYF,TGCGCCAGCAGCCAAGGGACAGGGGTCGAAAACACCATATATTTT